Below are 22 T cell receptor beta chains sequenced from a single sample in a study of CD8 T cells in Susac syndrome. RNA totalling about 0.45 to 1 ug underwent reverse transcription with random hexamers. TCRdb redid the calling of the immunoSEQ multiplex PCR reads with MiXCR, one entry per CDR3 protein. The repertoire holds approximately 120,000 distinct CDR3 sequences, with 80% to 95% as singletons. The sequenced sample was CD8+ T cells from PBMCs. The receptors derive from a human donor with multiple sclerosis.

The chain combines TRBV28 with TRBJ2-7; a possible D gene is TRBD2 (5 bases). Germline values: CDR1 MDHEN, CDR2 SYDVKM. Deletions cut 5 bases from V and 4 bases from J, with 21 bases between. The CDR3 is 16 residues long. CDR3 region: CASSPRVSRRGYEQYF. The CDR3 DNA reads TGTGCCAGCAGTCCCCGGGTGAGCCGACGAGGGTACGAGCAGTACTTC. The full variable domain, its missing parts supplied by reference TRBV28 and TRBJ2-7, is DVKVTQSSRYLVKRTGEKVFLECVQDMDHENMFWYRQDPGLGLRLIYFSYDVKMKEKGDIPEGYSVSREKKERFSLILESASTNQTSMYLCASSPRVSRRGYEQYFGPGTRLTVT.

The chain has TRBV30 and TRBJ1-1; TRBD1 agrees at 7 bases. Trimming cost V 2 bases and J 1 base; bases outside gene matches: 10. Germline values: CDR1 GTSNPN, CDR2 SVGIG (reference sequence). The CDR3 consists of 16 residues. The CDR3 bases are TGTGCCTGGAGTACTCCCCCCTGGACAGGGAACACTGAAGCTTTCTTT. It translates to CAWSTPPWTGNTEAFF.

V is TRBV18 and J is TRBJ2-5, with D hard to call. V was pared by 3 bases and J by 5 bases, with 10 bases between. Germline CDR1 is KGHSH and CDR2 is LQKENI. The CDR3 extends over 13 amino acids. This chain's CDR3 is CASSPGTGETQYF. The CDR3 region has the DNA TGTGCCAGCTCACCGGGTACCGGGGAGACCCAGTACTTC. Full variable domain (remainder filled in from reference TRBV18 and TRBJ2-5): NAGVMQNPRHLVRRRGQEARLRCSPMKGHSHVYWYRQLPEEGLKFMVYLQKENIIDESGMPKERFSAEFPKEGPSILRIQQVVRGDSAAYFCASSPGTGETQYFGPGTRLLVL.

The chain carries TRBV11-2 and TRBJ2-7; 10 positions match TRBD1. Germline V gene data show CDR1 as SGHAT and CDR2 as FQNNGV. This CDR3 is 15 amino acids long. V trimming: 6 bases; J trimming: 3 bases; junction bases outside the gene matches: 8. The chain's CDR3 is CASRTGTGVFYEQYF. DNA for the CDR3: TGTGCCAGCAGGACCGGGACAGGGGTGTTCTACGAGCAGTACTTC. Looking up the rest from reference TRBV11-2 and TRBJ2-7 gives the full variable domain: EAGVAQSPRYKIIEKRQSVAFWCNPISGHATLYWYQQILGQGPKLLIQFQNNGVVDDSQLPKDRFSAERLKGVDSTLKIQPAKLEDSAVYLCASRTGTGVFYEQYFGPGTRLTVT.

The V call is TRBV13, the J call TRBJ2-5; the match to TRBD2 covers 9 bases. CDR3 length: 16 amino acids. V was clipped by 5 bases and J by 5 bases; unmatched bases: 12. Germline assignment: CDR1 PRHDT and CDR2 FYEKMQ (reference sequence). CDR3 DNA sequence: TGTGCCAGCAGCCGAAGACCGGGACTAGCCTCGGAGACCCAGTACTTC. Translating gives CASSRRPGLASETQYF.

The genes are TRBV12-5 and TRBJ1-1, with D uncertain. The CDR3 extends over 13 amino acids. Germline lookup yields CDR1 LGHNT and CDR2 FRNRAP. Trimming took 0 bases from V and 7 from J, leaving 9 bases between them. CDR3 DNA: TGTGCTAGTGGTTTGGTACTTCGGGATGAAGCTTTCTTT. As protein: CASGLVLRDEAFF. The whole variable domain, filled in from reference TRBV12-5 and TRBJ1-1, reads DARVTQTPRHKVTEMGQEVTMRCQPILGHNTVFWYRQTMMQGLELLAYFRNRAPLDDSGMPKDRFSAEMPDATLATLKIQPSEPRDSAVYFCASGLVLRDEAFFGQGTRLTVV.

The chain recombines TRBV27 with TRBJ2-2, with D uncertain. Trimming pared 6 bases from V and 3 bases from J, leaving 17 bases between. The V gene's germline CDR1 is MNHEY and CDR2 SMNVEV (reference sequence). This CDR3 comprises 16 residues. The CDR3 DNA follows: TGTGCCAGCAGCCGTCGAGACGGTCGGGACACCGGGGAGCTGTTTTTT. Residues: CASSRRDGRDTGELFF.

V is TRBV6-5 and J is TRBJ2-5; D possibly corresponds to TRBD1 (6 bases). Germline CDR1 reads MNHEY; CDR2 reads SVGAGI. This CDR3 has 13 amino acids. V lost 5 bases, J lost 2 bases, and 9 bases lay in between. Here the CDR3 DNA reads TGTGCCAGCAGTGGGCAGGGGCAAGAGACCCAGTACTTC. This gives the protein CASSGQGQETQYF.

This chain uses TRBV29-1 with TRBJ2-3, with 9 bases lining up with TRBD2. Germline loops: CDR1 SQVTM, CDR2 ANQGSEA. Trimming removed 6 bases from V and 4 bases from J; junction bases left unmatched: 11. The CDR3 spans 15 residues. As DNA, the CDR3 is TGCAGCGTATTCCTAGCGGGGCCTGAGGCAGATACGCAGTATTTT. It yields the protein CSVFLAGPEADTQYF.

This clonotype was recorded once. CDR3 bases: TGCGCCAGCAGCGGTGAGAGTCCGGGACAGGAGACCCAGTACTTC. Its translation: CASSGESPGQETQYF. The chain joins TRBV5-1 to TRBJ2-5, with 7 bases lining up with TRBD1. Germline V lookup: CDR1 SGHRS, CDR2 YFSETQ. This CDR3 is built from 15 residues. V lost 4 bases to trimming and J lost 5 bases; unmatched junction nucleotides: 11. Full variable domain (rest looked up from reference TRBV5-1 and TRBJ2-5): KAGVTQTPRYLIKTRGQQVTLSCSPISGHRSVSWYQQTPGQGLQFLFEYFSETQRNKGNFPGRFSGRQFSNSRSEMNVSTLELGDSALYLCASSGESPGQETQYFGPGTRLLVL.

The chain recombines TRBV13 with TRBJ2-3; a possible D gene is TRBD1 (6 bases). Trimming stripped 5 bases from V and 3 bases from J, with 9 bases between. Germline V CDR1 and CDR2: PRHDT, FYEKMQ (reference sequence). The CDR3 is made up of 13 amino acids. The CDR3, as DNA: TGTGCCAGCAGCGGGGGCCTTACAGATACGCAGTATTTT. Translation gives CASSGGLTDTQYF.

The rearrangement links TRBV7-9 to TRBJ1-2; a possible D gene is TRBD1 (6 bases). Trimming left V 7 bases short and J 4 bases short, with 25 bases between. Germline V gives CDR1 SEHNR, CDR2 FQNEAQ (reference sequence). This CDR3 is 17 amino acids long. CDR3 in amino acids: CASTTMGAKARSYGYTF. CDR3 sequence (DNA): TGTGCCAGCACCACTATGGGGGCTAAAGCTAGAAGCTATGGCTACACCTTC.

V usage is TRBV6-6 and J usage is TRBJ1-5; no definite D call. CDR1 is MNHNY, CDR2 SVGAGI, per germline (reference sequence). The CDR3 runs 12 residues. Trimming shortened V by 4 bases and J by 14 bases, and 15 bases separated the two germline ends. The CDR3 sequence: CASSSIDLRKHF. The CDR3 bases are TGTGCCAGCAGTTCCATTGATCTTCGGAAGCATTTT.

The rearrangement joins TRBV13 to TRBJ2-4; maybe TRBD1 (6 bases). The CDR3 has 13 amino acids. CDR1 PRHDT and CDR2 FYEKMQ come from the germline V gene (reference sequence). V lost 5 bases and J 3 bases, leaving 8 bases between the germline ends. CDR3: CASSPDSKNIQYF. For the CDR3, the DNA is TGTGCCAGCAGCCCGGACAGCAAAAACATTCAGTACTTC. Complete variable domain (other parts from reference TRBV13 and TRBJ2-4): AAGVIQSPRHLIKEKRETATLKCYPIPRHDTVYWYQQGPGQDPQFLISFYEKMQSDKGSIPDRFSAQQFSDYHSELNMSSLELGDSALYFCASSPDSKNIQYFGAGTRLSVL.

The chain has TRBV7-9 and TRBJ1-5, with D hard to call. The CDR3 is 13 residues long. Trimming pared 4 bases from V and 0 bases from J, leaving 4 bases between. From germline, CDR1 is SEHNR and CDR2 FQNEAQ (reference sequence). The chain's CDR3 is CASSYYSNQPQHF. CDR3 bases: TGTGCCAGCAGCTATTATAGCAATCAGCCCCAGCATTTT.

This chain uses TRBV28 with TRBJ1-4; TRBD1 is a possible D gene (6 bases). The V gene lost 5 bases and the J gene lost 8 bases, with 18 bases spanning the gap. Germline V gene data show CDR1 as MDHEN and CDR2 as SYDVKM. The CDR3 totals 15 residues. CDR3 sequence: CASSPAWQGREKLFF. CDR3 in DNA: TGTGCCAGCAGTCCCGCGTGGCAGGGGAGGGAAAAACTGTTTTTT.

V usage is TRBV5-6 and J usage is TRBJ2-1, with 7 positions matching TRBD2. The V segment lost 4 bases and the J segment 0 bases; nucleotides outside the gene matches: 4. The CDR3 sequence is 15 residues long. Germline loops: CDR1 SGHDT, CDR2 YYEEEE. The CDR3 reads CASSLGGSSYNEQFF. The CDR3 DNA is TGTGCCAGCAGCCTGGGGGGGAGCTCCTACAATGAGCAGTTCTTC. Complete variable domain (other parts from reference TRBV5-6 and TRBJ2-1): DAGVTQSPTHLIKTRGQQVTLRCSPKSGHDTVSWYQQALGQGPQFIFQYYEEEERQRGNFPDRFSGHQFPNYSSELNVNALLLGDSALYLCASSLGGSSYNEQFFGPGTRLTVL.

The V gene is TRBV15, the J gene TRBJ2-7; TRBD1 aligns across 8 bases. After removal of 5 bases from V and 0 bases from J, the junction contained 6 bases not matched to a gene. CDR1 and CDR2 (germline): LNHNV, YYDKDF (reference sequence). The CDR3 contains 15 residues. As DNA, the CDR3 is TGTGCCACCAGCCTGACAGGGGCTTACTCCTACGAGCAGTACTTC. The encoded protein is CATSLTGAYSYEQYF. Filled out from reference TRBV15 and TRBJ2-7, the complete variable domain reads DAMVIQNPRYQVTQFGKPVTLSCSQTLNHNVMYWYQQKSSQAPKLLFHYYDKDFNNEADTPDNFQSRRPNTSFCFLDIRSPGLGDTAMYLCATSLTGAYSYEQYFGPGTRLTVT.

This sequence joins TRBV10-1 and TRBJ2-7, with D perhaps TRBD2 (6 bases). This CDR3 is 13 amino acids long. Germline CDR1 is WNHNN and CDR2 is SYGVQD (reference sequence). Trimming took off 3 bases at V and 7 bases at J, with 13 bases between the two ends. The chain's CDR3 is CASSELRAGEQYF. The CDR3 region has the DNA TGCGCCAGCAGTGAATTGAGGGCGGGAGAGCAGTACTTC.

The CDR3 loop is CASSLGRTYGYTF. The DNA for the CDR3 is TGTGCCAGTAGCCTGGGACGGACGTATGGCTACACCTTC. The rearrangement joins TRBV19 to TRBJ1-2; D possibly corresponds to TRBD1 (5 bases). There are 13 residues in the CDR3. Trimming took off 6 bases at V and 5 bases at J, with 13 bases between the two ends. Germline V gene sequence: CDR1 LNHDA, CDR2 SQIVND (reference sequence).

The DNA for the CDR3 is TGTGCCAGTAGTATAGGAGGGGTCTCCTACAATGAGCAGTTCTTC. Translated: CASSIGGVSYNEQFF. J is TRBJ2-1 and V is TRBV19; either TRBD1 or TRBD2 may fit D (5 bases each). CDR1 is LNHDA and CDR2 is SQIVND in the germline V gene (reference sequence). The CDR3 consists of 15 residues. V was shortened by 1 base and J by 0 bases, with 7 bases between the two germline ends.

This clonotype appeared a single time. The V gene is TRBV12-3 or TRBV12-4, the J gene TRBJ2-2; no firm D call. V was cut by 4 bases and J by 0 bases, with 6 bases left in between. This CDR3 spans 14 amino acids. Here the CDR3 reads CASSSYSNTGELFF. The CDR3 DNA reads TGTGCCAGCAGTTCTTATTCGAACACCGGGGAGCTGTTTTTT.